This T cell receptor (beta chain) emerged from a study of blood T cell repertoires in COVID-19. Sequencing was performed with immunoSEQ multiplex PCR; in TCRdb, only in-frame clones are kept and a portion is missing. Altogether 200,000 to 300,000 clones are present, 85% to 90% being singletons, with the ten largest covering about 5.2%. V gave up 5 bases and J gave up 1 base, with 23 bases separating them. From germline, CDR1 is SEHNR and CDR2 FQNEAQ (reference sequence). CDR3 length: 18 residues. This TCR was recovered from a woman aged 60-75 years with COVID-19, enrolled during active disease. The rearrangement uses TRBV7-9 and TRBJ1-1; D call uncertain. The sample taken for sequencing was peripheral blood. The CDR3 sequence is CASSDLPGWTKGNTEAFF. The CDR3 DNA follows: TGTGCCAGCAGCGATTTACCAGGTTGGACTAAGGGGAACACTGAAGCTTTCTTT.